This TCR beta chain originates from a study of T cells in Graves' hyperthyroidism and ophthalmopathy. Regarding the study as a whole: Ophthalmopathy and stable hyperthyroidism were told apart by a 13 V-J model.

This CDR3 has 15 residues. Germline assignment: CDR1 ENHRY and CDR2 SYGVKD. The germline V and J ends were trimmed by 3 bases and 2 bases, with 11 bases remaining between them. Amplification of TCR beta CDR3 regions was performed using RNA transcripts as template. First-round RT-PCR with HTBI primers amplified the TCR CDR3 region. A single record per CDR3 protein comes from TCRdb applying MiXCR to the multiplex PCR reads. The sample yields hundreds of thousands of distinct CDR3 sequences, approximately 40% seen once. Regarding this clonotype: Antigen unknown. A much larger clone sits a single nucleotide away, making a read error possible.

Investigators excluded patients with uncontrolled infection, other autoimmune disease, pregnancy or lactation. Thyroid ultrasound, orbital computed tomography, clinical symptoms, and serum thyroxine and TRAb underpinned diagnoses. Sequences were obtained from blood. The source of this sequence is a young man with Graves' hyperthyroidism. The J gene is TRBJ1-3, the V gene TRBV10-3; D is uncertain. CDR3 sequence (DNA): TGTGCCATCAGTGAACTCCCCGGGGCTGGAAACACCATATATTTT. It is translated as CAISELPGAGNTIYF.